This T cell receptor (beta chain) emerged from a study of CD8 T cells in Susac syndrome. RNA amounts of roughly 0.45 to 1 ug underwent reverse transcription with random hexamers. The TCR beta CDR3 was amplified by immunoSEQ multiplex PCR across 54 Vbeta, 13 Jbeta. Each CDR3 protein is one row after TCRdb ran MiXCR on the immunoSEQ multiplex PCR reads. The sample has about 280,000 distinct CDR3 sequences, 85% seen once. Germline CDR1 and CDR2: SGDLS and YYNGEE. J gave up 7 bases and V 0 bases, and 7 bases lay outside the gene matches. The CDR3 is made up of 16 amino acids. This clonotype has just one count.

The material sequenced was CD8+ T cells from PBMCs. The V and J genes are TRBV9 and TRBJ2-1, with 10 nucleotides matching TRBD2. The clonotype comes from a human donor with multiple sclerosis. CDR3 protein: CASSVAGTSAFNEQFF. Written as DNA, the CDR3 is TGTGCCAGCAGCGTAGCCGGGACTAGCGCGTTTAATGAGCAGTTCTTC.